The present TCR beta chain was sequenced within a study of T cell clones after liver transplantation. Looking at the study overall: Subjects received no induction therapy and standard immunosuppression until randomization at 12-24 months post-transplant.

Method: immunoSEQ multiplex PCR; TCRdb's copy keeps in-frame clones and lacks some. The table includes approximately 71,000 clones, more than 85% detected once. CDR1 MNHEY and CDR2 SMNVEV come from the germline V gene (reference sequence). Germline trimming cut 6 bases from V and 7 bases from J; bases unmatched to any gene: 9. The CDR3 length is 15 residues. This clonotype was obtained from a human patient who received a liver transplant. Certain T cells may be donor cells from the graft. Source: CD4+ T cells from blood, taken 25 months after liver transplant. The rearrangement links TRBV27 to TRBJ2-2; 9 positions agree with TRBD1. The CDR3 nucleotides are TGTGCCAGCAGACGACCGGGACAGGGAATCGGGGAGCTGTTTTTT. It yields the protein CASRRPGQGIGELFF.